Given below is one TCR beta chain in context. Its matching antigen is unknown. Thyroid surgery had not been preceded by any treatment in any patient. Original processing methods: Between-group CDR3 differences, defined by clinicopathological status, yielded a distant-metastasis classifier for papillary thyroid cancer. With MiXCR, TCRdb called clones anew from the PCR reads. The V and J calls reflect TCRdb's pipeline rather than the authors' work. The sample consists of fewer than 45,000 clones, more than 20% of them appearing once. The germline gives CDR1 SGDLS, CDR2 YYNGEE. The CDR3 is 13 residues long. V was pared by 4 bases and J by 7 bases, with 14 bases between. This specimen comes from a study of metastatic and nonmetastatic thyroid tumors. Study information: Across blood and tumor or nodule tissue, repertoires from malignant and benign thyroid patients were compared with one another.

Study outcomes and limitations: Compared with benign nodules, malignant thyroid tumors were reported to have significantly higher TCR beta diversity in both blood and tumor.

The sequence was collected from a female donor with papillary thyroid cancer or a benign thyroid nodule (not recorded which). Some clones in this sample may be carry-over from other donors' samples. The V call is TRBV9, the J call TRBJ1-2; D unresolved. Sequenced input: blood. In DNA, the CDR3 is TGTGCCAGCAGCCCCCGGCTCCAGACTGGCTACACCTTC. This encodes CASSPRLQTGYTF.